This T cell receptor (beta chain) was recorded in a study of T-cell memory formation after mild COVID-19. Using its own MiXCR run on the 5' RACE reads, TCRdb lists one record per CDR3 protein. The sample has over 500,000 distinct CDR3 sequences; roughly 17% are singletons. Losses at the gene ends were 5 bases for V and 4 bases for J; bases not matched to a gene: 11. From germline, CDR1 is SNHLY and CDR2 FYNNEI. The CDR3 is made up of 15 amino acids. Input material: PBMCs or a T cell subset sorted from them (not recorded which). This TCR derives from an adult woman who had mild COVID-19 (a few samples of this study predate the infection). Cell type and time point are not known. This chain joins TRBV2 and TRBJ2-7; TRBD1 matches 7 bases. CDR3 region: CASSSLPGQQYEQYF. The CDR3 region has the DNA TGTGCCAGCAGTTCCCTCCCGGGACAGCAATACGAGCAGTACTTC. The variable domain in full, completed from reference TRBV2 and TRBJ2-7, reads EPEVTQTPSHQVTQMGQEVILRCVPISNHLYFYWYRQILGQKVEFLVSFYNNEISEKSEIFDDQFSVERPDGSNFTLKIRSTKLEDSAMYFCASSSLPGQQYEQYFGPGTRLTVT.